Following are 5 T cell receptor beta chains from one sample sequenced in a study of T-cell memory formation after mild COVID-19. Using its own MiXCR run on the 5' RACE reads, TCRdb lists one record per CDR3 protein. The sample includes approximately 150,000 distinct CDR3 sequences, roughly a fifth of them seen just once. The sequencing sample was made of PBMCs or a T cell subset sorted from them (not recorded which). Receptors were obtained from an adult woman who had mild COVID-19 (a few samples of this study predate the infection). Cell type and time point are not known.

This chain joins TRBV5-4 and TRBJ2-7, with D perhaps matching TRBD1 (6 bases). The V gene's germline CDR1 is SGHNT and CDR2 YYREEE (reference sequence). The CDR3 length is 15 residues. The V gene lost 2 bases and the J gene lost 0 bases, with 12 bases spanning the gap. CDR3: CASSFSRDNSYEQYF. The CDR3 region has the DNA TGTGCCAGCAGCTTCTCTCGGGACAACTCCTACGAGCAGTACTTC.

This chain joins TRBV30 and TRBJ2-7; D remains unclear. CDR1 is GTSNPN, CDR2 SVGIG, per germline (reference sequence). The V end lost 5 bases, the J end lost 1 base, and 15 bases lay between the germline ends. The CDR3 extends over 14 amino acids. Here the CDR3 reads CAWAQSYSSYEQYF. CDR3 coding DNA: TGTGCCTGGGCCCAATCTTACTCATCCTACGAGCAGTACTTC.

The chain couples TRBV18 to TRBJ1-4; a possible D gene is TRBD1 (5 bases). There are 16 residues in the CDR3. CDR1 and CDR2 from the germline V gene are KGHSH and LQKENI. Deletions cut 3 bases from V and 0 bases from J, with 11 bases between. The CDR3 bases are TGTGCCAGCTCACCCGCCAGGGTTGCAACTAATGAAAAACTGTTTTTT. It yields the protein CASSPARVATNEKLFF.

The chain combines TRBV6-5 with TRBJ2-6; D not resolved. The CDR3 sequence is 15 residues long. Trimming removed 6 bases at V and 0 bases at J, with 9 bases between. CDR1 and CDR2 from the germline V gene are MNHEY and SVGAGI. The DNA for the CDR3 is TGTGCCAGCAGCCCCCTGGTCTCTGGGGCCAACGTCCTGACTTTC. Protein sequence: CASSPLVSGANVLTF.

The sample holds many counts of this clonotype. DNA for the CDR3: TGCAGCGCCGTCCCGGTCCGGTCCAAAAACATTCAGTACTTC. Protein product: CSAVPVRSKNIQYF. The rearrangement links TRBV29-1 to TRBJ2-4; no clear D gene. Germline V gene sequence: CDR1 SQVTM, CDR2 ANQGSEA. With 7 bases removed from V and 2 bases from J, the gap between germline ends came to 15 bases. The CDR3 is made up of 14 amino acids.